This is a list of T cell receptor beta chains from one sample in a study of graft-versus-host responses after intestinal transplantation. Measured with immunoSEQ multiplex PCR; TCRdb has only the in-frame clones, and not every one. The repertoire has approximately 100,000 clones, over 85% of them found once; the top ten carry around 1.2%. Antigens of these TCRs are unknown. Specimen: unstimulated CD8+ T cells sorted from spleen or lymph node cells, collected before intestinal transplant. These receptors were obtained from a human donor who received an intestinal transplant. Each CDR3 is given with its conserved first and last residue. The D gene is left open where the match is weak. Where a row states a size, it is once, few, many or the class of an expanded clone; other rows omit it.

D | J | V | size | CDR3 | DNA
TRBD2 | TRBJ2-7 | TRBV4-1 | NA | CASSQESGGGRYEQYF | TGCGCCAGCAGCCAAGAGAGCGGGGGGGGACGCTACGAGCAGTACTTC
NA | TRBJ2-1 | TRBV11-1 | NA | CASSSPELDGDPYNEQFF | TGTGCCAGCAGCTCCCCCGAACTGGACGGGGACCCCTACAATGAGCAGTTCTTC
NA | TRBJ1-4 | TRBV7-8 | NA | CASSLDSLTTNEKLFF | TGTGCCAGCAGCTTAGACAGTCTTACAACTAATGAAAAACTGTTTTTT
TRBD1 | TRBJ1-3 | TRBV5-4 | NA | CASSLPRGQGAGNTIYF | TGTGCCAGCAGCTTGCCCCGGGGACAGGGCGCTGGAAACACCATATATTTT
TRBD2 | TRBJ2-1 | TRBV19 | NA | CASSIGLANEQFF | TGTGCCAGTAGTATAGGACTAGCAAACGAGCAGTTCTTC
NA | TRBJ2-2 | TRBV6-6 | NA | CASSPWGLNTGELFF | TGTGCCAGCAGCCCTTGGGGACTTAACACCGGGGAGCTGTTTTTT
NA | TRBJ1-2 | TRBV21-1 | NA | CASSNPGGYTF | TGTGCCAGCAGCAATCCGGGTGGCTACACCTTC
NA | TRBJ2-7 | TRBV30 | NA | CAWTVASSYEQYF | TGTGCCTGGACGGTAGCGTCCTCCTACGAGCAGTACTTC
TRBD1 | TRBJ2-7 | TRBV7-9 | NA | CASSPSQGTSYEQYF | TGTGCCAGCAGCCCTTCACAGGGGACCTCCTACGAGCAGTACTTC
NA | TRBJ1-6 | TRBV27 | NA | CASSLSGLLAPLHF | TGTGCCAGCAGTTTATCCGGGTTACTTGCACCCCTCCACTTT
TRBD1 | TRBJ1-2 | TRBV6-1 | NA | CASSEWAQGPYGYTF | TGTGCCAGCAGTGAATGGGCACAGGGGCCCTATGGCTACACCTTC
NA | TRBJ2-7 | TRBV7-9 | NA | CASSLTSQVDNEQYF | TGTGCCAGCAGCCTTACATCACAGGTTGATAACGAGCAGTACTTC
NA | TRBJ2-1 | TRBV6-4 | NA | CASSWGFDNEQFF | TGTGCCAGCAGTTGGGGGTTTGACAATGAGCAGTTCTTC
NA | TRBJ1-1 | TRBV6-1 | NA | CASSESSWAWMNTEAFF | TGTGCCAGCAGTGAAAGTTCTTGGGCATGGATGAACACTGAAGCTTTCTTT
NA | TRBJ2-1 | TRBV7-2 | NA | CASRRTDYLVSYNEQFF | TGTGCCAGCAGACGGACGGACTACCTTGTCTCCTACAATGAGCAGTTCTTC
NA | TRBJ2-5 | TRBV7-9 | NA | CASSGAQLETQYF | TGTGCCAGCAGTGGGGCACAGTTAGAGACCCAGTACTTC
NA | TRBJ2-1 | TRBV25-1 | NA | CATLLGDEQFF | TGTGCCACCCTCTTGGGGGATGAGCAGTTCTTC
NA | TRBJ2-5 | TRBV11-3 | NA | CASNRLEETQYF | TGTGCCAGCAACCGACTCGAAGAGACCCAGTACTTC
NA | TRBJ2-7 | TRBV6-5 | few | CASNPTDSYEQYF | TGTGCCAGCAACCCGACAGACTCCTACGAGCAGTACTTC
TRBD2 | TRBJ2-3 | TRBV9 | NA | CASSVGSGGAGDTQYF | TGTGCCAGCAGCGTAGGAAGCGGGGGGGCCGGAGATACGCAGTATTTT
NA | TRBJ2-2 | TRBV4-1 | NA | CASSQDRFSTGELFF | TGCGCCAGCAGCCAGGACAGATTTTCTACCGGGGAGCTGTTTTTT
NA | TRBJ1-2 | TRBV7-9 | few | CASSLGRGGYTF | TGTGCCAGCAGCTTAGGGAGGGGTGGCTACACCTTC
TRBD1 | TRBJ2-7 | TRBV7-6 | NA | CASSFGQGNNEQYF | TGTGCCAGCAGCTTCGGACAGGGAAACAACGAGCAGTACTTC
NA | TRBJ2-3 | TRBV7-9 | NA | CASSLSSQEFTDTQYF | TGTGCCAGCAGCTTAAGTTCTCAGGAGTTCACAGATACGCAGTATTTT
NA | TRBJ1-4 | TRBV18 | once | CASSLMTPTNEKLFF | TGTGCCAGCTCACTGATGACACCAACTAATGAAAAACTGTTTTTT
TRBD1 | TRBJ1-2 | TRBV11-2 | once | CASSLNPRTGGYTF | TGTGCCAGCAGCTTAAACCCTAGGACAGGGGGCTACACCTTC
NA | TRBJ1-6 | TRBV19 | NA | CASSPLWRSPMDSPLHF | TGTGCCAGTAGTCCCCTGTGGAGATCCCCTATGGATTCACCCCTCCACTTT
NA | TRBJ2-5 | TRBV4-1 | NA | CASSRQGKEETQYF | TGCGCCAGCAGCCGGCAGGGGAAAGAAGAGACCCAGTACTTC
NA | TRBJ2-1 | TRBV6-6 | NA | CASSYWSNEQFF | TGTGCCAGCAGTTACTGGTCCAATGAGCAGTTCTTC
NA | TRBJ1-2 | TRBV5-1 | NA | CASSPGPYGYGYTF | TGCGCCAGCAGCCCGGGACCGTACGGCTATGGCTACACCTTC
TRBD2 | TRBJ2-2 | TRBV6-1 | NA | CASSPLAQNTGELFF | TGTGCCAGCAGCCCACTAGCGCAGAACACCGGGGAGCTGTTTTTT
TRBD2 | TRBJ2-1 | TRBV11-2 | NA | CASSLGWGGERSEQFF | TGTGCCAGCAGCTTAGGCTGGGGAGGGGAAAGGAGTGAGCAGTTCTTC
NA | TRBJ2-7 | TRBV19 | NA | CASSPRLKIPSYEQYF | TGTGCCAGTAGTCCTCGACTGAAGATCCCCTCCTACGAGCAGTACTTC
TRBD1 | TRBJ1-1 | TRBV4-1 | NA | CASSGDRELNTEAFF | TGCGCCAGCAGCGGGGACAGGGAATTGAACACTGAAGCTTTCTTT
NA | TRBJ2-1 | TRBV27 | once | CASSSTRRPSNEQFF | TGTGCCAGCAGTTCGACCCGAAGGCCCTCTAATGAGCAGTTCTTC
TRBD1 | TRBJ1-6 | TRBV23-1 | NA | CASRGTGKSPLHF | TGCGCCAGCAGGGGGACAGGGAAATCACCCCTCCACTTT
NA | TRBJ2-2 | TRBV27 | NA | CASSSIVDTGELFF | TGTGCCAGCAGTTCAATCGTAGACACCGGGGAGCTGTTTTTT
NA | TRBJ2-7 | TRBV4-1 | NA | CASSQVGAYEQYF | TGCGCCAGCAGCCAAGTGGGGGCTTACGAGCAGTACTTC
TRBD1 | TRBJ2-1 | TRBV27 | NA | CASSPWTGDYNEQFF | TGTGCCAGCAGTCCGTGGACAGGGGACTACAATGAGCAGTTCTTC
NA | TRBJ1-1 | TRBV5-5 | NA | CASSLVQMNTEAFF | TGTGCCAGCAGCTTGGTACAGATGAACACTGAAGCTTTCTTT
NA | TRBJ2-7 | TRBV5-1 | once | CASSFGVGSYEQYF | TGCGCCAGCAGCTTTGGGGTCGGGTCCTACGAGCAGTACTTC
NA | TRBJ2-3 | TRBV9 | once | CASGTGTSTDTQYF | TGTGCCAGCGGAACAGGCACTAGCACAGATACGCAGTATTTT
TRBD2 | TRBJ2-5 | TRBV13 | NA | CASSPPGGAGEETQYF | TGTGCCAGCAGCCCGCCGGGGGGGGCCGGGGAAGAGACCCAGTACTTC
NA | TRBJ2-6 | TRBV21-1 | NA | CASSKERDSGANVLTF | TGTGCCAGCAGCAAAGAAAGGGACTCTGGGGCCAACGTCCTGACTTTC
NA | TRBJ2-1 | TRBV2 | NA | CASSEVPNTLNNEQFF | TGTGCCAGCAGTGAAGTACCCAACACCCTGAACAATGAGCAGTTCTTC
NA | TRBJ1-1 | TRBV10-2 | once | CASREGGNTEAFF | TGCGCCAGCCGAGAGGGAGGGAACACTGAAGCTTTCTTT
TRBD1 | TRBJ2-1 | TRBV27 | NA | CASSLQGEYNEQFF | TGTGCCAGCAGTTTACAGGGGGAGTACAATGAGCAGTTCTTC
NA | TRBJ2-2 | TRBV7-9 | NA | CASSLVAPTGELFF | TGTGCCAGCAGCTTAGTGGCGCCCACCGGGGAGCTGTTTTTT
NA | TRBJ2-7 | TRBV29-1 | NA | CSVEDPYEQYF | TGCAGCGTTGAAGACCCCTACGAGCAGTACTTC
NA | TRBJ1-1 | TRBV10-2 | once | CATRSGREAFF | TGCGCCACCCGGTCCGGTCGCGAAGCTTTCTTT
TRBD1 | TRBJ1-6 | TRBV9 | NA | CASSAPTGYGSYNSPLHF | TGTGCCAGCAGCGCACCGACAGGGTATGGGTCCTATAATTCACCCCTCCACTTT
NA | TRBJ1-1 | TRBV6-1 | NA | CASSQDSLEAFF | TGTGCCAGCAGTCAGGACAGCCTTGAAGCTTTCTTT